The sequence of this T cell receptor beta chain was determined in a study of T cell responses to AZD1222 COVID-19 vaccine. Only in-frame clones appear in the TCRdb table, and some are missing; sequencing was by immunoSEQ multiplex PCR. The sample shows about 120,000 clones, roughly 89% of them seen only once. Sample: peripheral blood, taken on day 0 of AZD1222 vaccination. The clonotype comes from an adult in good health.

The chain's CDR3 is CASSVGGEGGYTF. The CDR3 coding sequence is TGTGCCAGCAGCGTAGGAGGGGAGGGCGGCTACACCTTC. The V gene is TRBV9, the J gene TRBJ1-2; a weak D match, TRBD1 (5 bases). This CDR3 contains 13 residues. V lost 0 bases to trimming and J lost 8 bases, with 11 bases between them. CDR1 is SGDLS and CDR2 is YYNGEE in the germline V gene. Together with reference TRBV9 and TRBJ1-2, the CDR3 gives the full variable domain: DSGVTQTPKHLITATGQRVTLRCSPRSGDLSVYWYQQSLDQGLQFLIQYYNGEERAKGNILERFSAQQFPDLHSELNLSSLELGDSALYFCASSVGGEGGYTFGSGTRLTVV.